The 7 T cell receptor beta chains below were found in one sample sequenced in a study of T cell repertoires in cytomegalovirus infection. In TCRdb, the reads were re-called with MiXCR into one record per CDR3 protein. This sample has fewer than 200,000 distinct CDR3 sequences; roughly 19% occur once, and the top ten carry around 3.2%. Sequenced: PBMCs. The source is a human donor in good health (CMV status not recorded). Some clones in this sample may be carry-over from other donors' samples.

The V and J genes are TRBV7-2 and TRBJ2-1, with a weak D call TRBD2 (6 bases). The CDR3 has 15 residues. The germline V and J ends were trimmed by 6 bases and 2 bases, with 14 bases remaining between them. Germline V gene lookup returns CDR1 SGHTA and CDR2 FQGNSA. The CDR3 reads CASSPNSGAYNEQFF. DNA for the CDR3: TGTGCCAGCAGTCCGAATAGCGGAGCCTACAATGAGCAGTTCTTC.

This clonotype was recorded a few times. The J gene is TRBJ2-6, the V gene TRBV7-8; D unclear. CDR3 length equals 15 residues. Trimming pared 1 base from V and 4 bases from J, leaving 8 bases between. Germline CDR1 SGHVS, CDR2 FQNEAQ. This CDR3 reads CASSLDGPGANVLTF. For the CDR3, the DNA is TGTGCCAGCAGCTTAGATGGTCCCGGGGCCAACGTCCTGACTTTC.

This clonotype was seen a few times. This sequence joins TRBV6-2 or TRBV6-3 and TRBJ2-3; D gene ambiguous. The ends were cut back, 5 bases at V and 2 bases at J, with 5 bases in the middle. The CDR3 runs 12 residues. CDR1 is MNHEY and CDR2 is SVGEGT in the germline V gene. This CDR3 reads CASSGDTDTQYF. The CDR3 DNA reads as TGTGCCAGCAGTGGGGACACAGATACGCAGTATTTT.

This clonotype has a count of ten or more. This rearrangement joins TRBV7-2 to TRBJ2-4, with D hard to call. CDR1 SGHTA and CDR2 FQGNSA come from the germline V gene. The CDR3 sequence is 14 residues long. The V and J ends lost 0 bases and 6 bases respectively, with 9 bases between them. The CDR3 DNA reads as TGTGCCAGCAGCTTAGCGGGCGTAGCAAACATTCAGTACTTC. Translating gives CASSLAGVANIQYF.

The genes are TRBV7-6 and TRBJ2-5; 7 bases fit TRBD1. With V trimmed by 5 bases and J by 5 bases, 8 bases remained unmatched. CDR3 length equals 14 residues. Germline CDR1 is SGHVS and CDR2 is FNYEAQ. The CDR3 DNA sequence: TGTGCCAGCAGCCGGACAGGAGGAGGCGAGACCCAGTACTTC. This encodes CASSRTGGGETQYF. Full variable domain (rest looked up from reference TRBV7-6 and TRBJ2-5): GAGVSQSPRYKVTKRGQDVALRCDPISGHVSLYWYRQALGQGPEFLTYFNYEAQQDKSGLPNDRFSAERPEGSISTLTIQRTEQRDSAMYRCASSRTGGGETQYFGPGTRLLVL.

The V call is TRBV19, the J call TRBJ1-4; possibly TRBD1 for D (6 bases). V lost 5 bases and J 4 bases, leaving 14 bases between the germline ends. Germline V gene lookup returns CDR1 LNHDA and CDR2 SQIVND (reference sequence). This CDR3 has 15 residues. The CDR3: CASSVSTGNNEKLFF. In nucleotides, the CDR3 is TGTGCCAGTAGTGTTTCGACAGGAAATAATGAAAAACTGTTTTTT.

This clonotype came up many times. The rearrangement joins TRBV7-2 to TRBJ1-4; D not certain. CDR1 and CDR2 (germline): SGHTA, FQGNSA. The length of the CDR3 is 14 residues. V dropped 1 base and J dropped 8 bases, with 11 bases sitting between them. The CDR3 sequence: CASSLGPAGEKLFF. The CDR3 coding sequence is TGTGCCAGCAGCTTAGGGCCAGCTGGGGAAAAACTGTTTTTT.